This TCR beta chain was sequenced during a study of shared clonotypes between healthy human individuals. The CDR3 is made up of 17 amino acids. Germline CDR1 is SGHVS and CDR2 is FNYEAQ. The V and J ends lost 5 bases and 2 bases respectively, with 20 bases between them. A CD45RA+ naive subset and a CD45RA-negative memory subset were split from CD4+ cells. Profiled with immunoSEQ multiplex PCR; TCRdb holds only in-frame clones, not every one. The sample gives about 2 million clones, 90% to 95% of which show up once; 0.13% is in the top ten. Remarks on this clone: The antigen is undetermined.

Overall study findings and caveats: It was the non-shared clonotypes that had lower generation probabilities than clonotypes shared by all four donors.

Source material: naive CD4+ T cells sorted from blood. Subset of the sample: CD45RA+ positively selected. V and J are TRBV7-6 and TRBJ2-3; D gene ambiguous. The source is a man aged 18 to 30 in good health. DNA for the CDR3: TGTGCCAGCAGCCCCCGGTGGGTTCCCTCTCCCACAGATACGCAGTATTTT. Translating gives CASSPRWVPSPTDTQYF.